Listed below are T cell receptor beta chains from one sample, sequenced in a study of blood T cell repertoires in COVID-19. Clones were read by immunoSEQ multiplex PCR, and TCRdb kept only the in-frame ones, dropping some. The sample has some 200,000 clones, about 80% seen once. Sequenced: PBMCs or T cells enriched from blood (not recorded which). These receptor sequences come from a woman in her fifties or sixties who had been exposed to COVID-19. CDR3s leave out the opening cysteine and the closing phenylalanine or tryptophan.

j_call	v_call	cdr3_aa
TRBJ1-2	TRBV7-8	ASSLVAGGGYT
TRBJ1-1	TRBV7-5	ARSPGQGGKEGNTEAF
TRBJ2-7	TRBV27	ASMSWAGNEQY
TRBJ1-1	TRBV19	ASSPSGTGGGNTEAF
TRBJ2-1	TRBV13	ASSLERGRGYNEQF
TRBJ1-6	TRBV7-8	ASSVRDLNSPLH
TRBJ1-3	TRBV28	ASTQKRPSSGNTIY
TRBJ2-6	TRBV21-1	ASSKSSGQGWEGANVLT
TRBJ2-3	TRBV12-3/TRBV12-4	ASGTGGTDTQY
TRBJ1-2	TRBV18	ASSPERDYGYT
TRBJ1-2	TRBV9	ASSATTGDLNYGYT
TRBJ2-1	TRBV7-3	ASSRDRTTPNGEQF
TRBJ1-6	TRBV19	ASSFERSNSPLH
TRBJ2-7	TRBV5-1	ASSSPLPGTGLNEQY
TRBJ2-3	TRBV11-2	ASSHTQGKSPDTQY
TRBJ1-1	TRBV12-3/TRBV12-4	ASSLGGFGEAF
TRBJ1-4	TRBV27	ASSFTSGATNEKLF
TRBJ2-7	TRBV15	ATSRVTGGHEQY
TRBJ2-7	TRBV4-3	ASSLRQGGYEQY
TRBJ1-2	TRBV4-2	ASSQDPGQGAYGYT
TRBJ2-7	TRBV29-1	SVEGWGGRNEQY
TRBJ2-1	TRBV10-1	ASSAGFAEQF
TRBJ2-3	TRBV29-1	STRGTSGGKETQY
TRBJ1-4	TRBV5-1	ASSPGTGAFNEKLF
TRBJ1-1	TRBV2	ASKLGTVMAEAF
TRBJ1-2	TRBV10-3	AIRDREEWYGYT
TRBJ2-5	TRBV11-2	ASSSALGAQETQY
TRBJ1-1	TRBV3-1/TRBV3-2	ASSSHRNTEAF
TRBJ2-7	TRBV20-1	SASRQGALSYEQY
TRBJ1-1	TRBV6-1	ASSDWDRQGRDTEAF
TRBJ1-1	TRBV10-2	ASGLLRAEAF
TRBJ2-7	TRBV3-1/TRBV3-2	ASSQGAIGEQY
TRBJ1-3	TRBV13	ASSLRTGIGNTIY
TRBJ2-1	TRBV2	ASSPTSGGHSEQF
TRBJ2-2	TRBV7-8	ASSFRDSHAGELF
TRBJ1-4	TRBV5-8	ASSLGLGRWNEKLF